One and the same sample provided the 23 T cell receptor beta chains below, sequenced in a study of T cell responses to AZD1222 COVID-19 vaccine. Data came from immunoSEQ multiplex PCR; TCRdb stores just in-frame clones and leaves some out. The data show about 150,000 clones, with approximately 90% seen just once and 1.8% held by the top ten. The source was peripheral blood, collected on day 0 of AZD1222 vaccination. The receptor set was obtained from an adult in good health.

CDR3 bases: TGTGCCACCAGCAGAGATGTTCGGCGTAATCAGCCCCAGCATTTT. As protein: CATSRDVRRNQPQHF. V gene TRBV15 combines with J gene TRBJ1-5; D not resolved. Germline values: CDR1 LNHNV, CDR2 YYDKDF (reference sequence). The CDR3 totals 15 residues. V dropped 0 bases and J dropped 4 bases, with 10 bases sitting between them.

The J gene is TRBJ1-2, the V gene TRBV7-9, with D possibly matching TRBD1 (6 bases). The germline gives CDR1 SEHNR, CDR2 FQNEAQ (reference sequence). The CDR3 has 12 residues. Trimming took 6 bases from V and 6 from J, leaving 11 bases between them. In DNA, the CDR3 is TGTGCCAGCAGTCAAACAGGGCATGGCTACACCTTC. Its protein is CASSQTGHGYTF.

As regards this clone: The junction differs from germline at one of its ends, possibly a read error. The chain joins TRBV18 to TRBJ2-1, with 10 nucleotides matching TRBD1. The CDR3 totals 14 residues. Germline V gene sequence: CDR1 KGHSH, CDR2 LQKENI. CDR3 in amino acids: CASQDRGSSNEQFF. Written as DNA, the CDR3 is TGTGCCAGCCAGGACAGGGGGTCCTCCAATGAGCAGTTCTTC.

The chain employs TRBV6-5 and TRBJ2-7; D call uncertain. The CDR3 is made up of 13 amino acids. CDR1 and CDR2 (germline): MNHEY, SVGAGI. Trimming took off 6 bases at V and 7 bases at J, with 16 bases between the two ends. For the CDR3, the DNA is TGTGCCAGCAGCAGAGGCGGATTGGGGGAGCAGTACTTC. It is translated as CASSRGGLGEQYF.

Here the CDR3 DNA reads TGTGCCAGTAGTTTTTTGGGACAAAACTACGAGCAGTACTTC. Protein: CASSFLGQNYEQYF. The chain combines TRBV19 with TRBJ2-7; TRBD1 is a possible D gene (6 bases). The germline V and J ends were trimmed by 5 bases and 3 bases, with 14 bases remaining between them. Germline loops: CDR1 LNHDA, CDR2 SQIVND (reference sequence). This CDR3 region has 14 residues.

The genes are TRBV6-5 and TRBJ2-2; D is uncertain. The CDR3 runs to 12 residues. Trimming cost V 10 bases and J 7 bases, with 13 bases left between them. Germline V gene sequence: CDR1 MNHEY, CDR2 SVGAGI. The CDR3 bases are TGTGCCAAGAGGCCTAATATCGGGGAGCTGTTTTTT. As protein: CAKRPNIGELFF.

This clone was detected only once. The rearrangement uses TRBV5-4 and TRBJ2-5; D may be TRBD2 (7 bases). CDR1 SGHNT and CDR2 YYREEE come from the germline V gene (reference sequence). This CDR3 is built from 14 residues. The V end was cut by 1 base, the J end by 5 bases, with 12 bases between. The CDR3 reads CASSLSGEGETQYF. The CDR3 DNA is TGTGCCAGCAGCTTGTCAGGGGAGGGGGAGACCCAGTACTTC.

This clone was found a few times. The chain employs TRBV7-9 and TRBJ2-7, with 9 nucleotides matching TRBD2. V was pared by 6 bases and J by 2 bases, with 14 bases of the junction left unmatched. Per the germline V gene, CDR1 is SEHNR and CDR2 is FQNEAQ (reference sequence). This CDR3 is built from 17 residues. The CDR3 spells CASSRKVAGAVAYEQYF. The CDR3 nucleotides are TGTGCCAGCAGTCGCAAAGTAGCGGGGGCCGTAGCCTACGAGCAGTACTTC.

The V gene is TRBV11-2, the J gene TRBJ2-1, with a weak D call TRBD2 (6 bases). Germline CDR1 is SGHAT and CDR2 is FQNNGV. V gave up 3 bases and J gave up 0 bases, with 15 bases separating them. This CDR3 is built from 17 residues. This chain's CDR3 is CASSFSGLASSYNEQFF. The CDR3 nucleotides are TGTGCCAGCAGCTTTTCTGGCCTAGCGAGCTCCTACAATGAGCAGTTCTTC.

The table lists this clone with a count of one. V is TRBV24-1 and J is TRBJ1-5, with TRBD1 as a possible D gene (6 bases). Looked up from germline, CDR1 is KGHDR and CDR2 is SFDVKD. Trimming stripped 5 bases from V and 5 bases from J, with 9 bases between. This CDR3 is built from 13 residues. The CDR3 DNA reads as TGTGCCACCAGTGGGGACACCTATCAGCCCCAGCATTTT. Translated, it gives CATSGDTYQPQHF.

The DNA of the CDR3 is TGTGCCAGCAGTATTCGGACAGGGGACTACTACGAGCAGTACTTC. Translated, it gives CASSIRTGDYYEQYF. The rearrangement links TRBV28 to TRBJ2-7; 9 bases line up with TRBD1. This CDR3 is built from 15 residues. CDR1 and CDR2 from the germline V gene are MDHEN and SYDVKM. J was trimmed by 3 bases and V by 5 bases; bases with no gene match: 8.

DNA of the CDR3: TGTGCCAGCAGTTTGGGGAGCAATCAGCCCCAGCATTTT. It specifies CASSLGSNQPQHF. The chain has TRBV28 and TRBJ1-5, with D unclear. Trimming took 3 bases from V and 1 from J, leaving 4 bases between them. This CDR3 contains 13 residues. Germline assignment: CDR1 MDHEN and CDR2 SYDVKM.

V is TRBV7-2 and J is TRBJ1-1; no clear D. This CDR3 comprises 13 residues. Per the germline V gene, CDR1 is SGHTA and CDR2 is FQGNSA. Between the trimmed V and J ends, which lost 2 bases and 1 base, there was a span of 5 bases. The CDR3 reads CASSLTQNTEAFF. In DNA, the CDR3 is TGTGCCAGCAGCTTAACTCAGAACACTGAAGCTTTCTTT. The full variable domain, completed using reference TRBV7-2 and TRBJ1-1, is GAGVSQSPSNKVTEKGKDVELRCDPISGHTALYWYRQSLGQGLEFLIYFQGNSAPDKSGLPSDRFSAERTGGSVSTLTIQRTQQEDSAVYLCASSLTQNTEAFFGQGTRLTVV.

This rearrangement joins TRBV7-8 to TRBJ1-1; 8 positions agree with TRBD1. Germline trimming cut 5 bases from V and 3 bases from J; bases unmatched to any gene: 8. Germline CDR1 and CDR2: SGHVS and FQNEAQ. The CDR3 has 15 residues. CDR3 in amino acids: CASSLVTGADTEAFF. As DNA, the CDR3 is TGTGCCAGCAGCCTCGTGACAGGGGCGGACACTGAAGCTTTCTTT.

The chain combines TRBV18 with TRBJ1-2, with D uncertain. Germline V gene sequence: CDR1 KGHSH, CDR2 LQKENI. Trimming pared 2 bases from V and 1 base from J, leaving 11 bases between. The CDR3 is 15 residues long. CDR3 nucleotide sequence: TGTGCCAGCTCACCAGGGCCAGATGTTAACTATGGCTACACCTTC. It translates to CASSPGPDVNYGYTF.

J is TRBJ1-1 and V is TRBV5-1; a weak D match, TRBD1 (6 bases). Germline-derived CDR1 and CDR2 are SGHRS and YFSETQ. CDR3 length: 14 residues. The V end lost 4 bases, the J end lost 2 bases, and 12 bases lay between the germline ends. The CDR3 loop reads CASSPTTGNTEAFF. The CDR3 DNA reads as TGCGCCAGCAGCCCAACGACAGGAAACACTGAAGCTTTCTTT. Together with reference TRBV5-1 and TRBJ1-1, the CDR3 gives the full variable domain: KAGVTQTPRYLIKTRGQQVTLSCSPISGHRSVSWYQQTPGQGLQFLFEYFSETQRNKGNFPGRFSGRQFSNSRSEMNVSTLELGDSALYLCASSPTTGNTEAFFGQGTRLTVV.

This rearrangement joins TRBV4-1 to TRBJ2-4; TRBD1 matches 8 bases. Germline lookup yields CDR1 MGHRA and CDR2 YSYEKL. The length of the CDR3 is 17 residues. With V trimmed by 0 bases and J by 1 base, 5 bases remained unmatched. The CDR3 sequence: CASSQDPTGEAKNIQYF. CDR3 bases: TGCGCCAGCAGCCAAGATCCGACAGGGGAGGCCAAAAACATTCAGTACTTC.

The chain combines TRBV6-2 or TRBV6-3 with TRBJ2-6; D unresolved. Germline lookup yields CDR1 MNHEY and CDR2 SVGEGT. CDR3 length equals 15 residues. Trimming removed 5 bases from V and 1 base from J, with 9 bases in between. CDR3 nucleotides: TGTGCCAGCAGTCCCCTAGAATCTGGGGCCAACGTCCTGACTTTC. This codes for CASSPLESGANVLTF.

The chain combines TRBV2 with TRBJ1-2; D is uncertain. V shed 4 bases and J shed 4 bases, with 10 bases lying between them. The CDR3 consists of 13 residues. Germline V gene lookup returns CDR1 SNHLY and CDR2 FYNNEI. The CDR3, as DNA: TGTGCCAGCAGTGTGGGCAGCTCCTATGGCTACACCTTC. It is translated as CASSVGSSYGYTF.

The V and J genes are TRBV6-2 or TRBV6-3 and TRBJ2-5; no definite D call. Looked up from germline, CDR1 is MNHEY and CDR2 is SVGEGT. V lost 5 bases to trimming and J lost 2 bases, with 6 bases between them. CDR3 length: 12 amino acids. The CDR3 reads CASSKIQETQYF. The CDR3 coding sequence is TGTGCCAGCAGTAAAATACAAGAGACCCAGTACTTC.

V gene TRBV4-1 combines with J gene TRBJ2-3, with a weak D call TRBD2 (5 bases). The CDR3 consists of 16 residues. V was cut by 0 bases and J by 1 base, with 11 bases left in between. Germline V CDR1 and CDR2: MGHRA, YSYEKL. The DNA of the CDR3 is TGCGCCAGCAGCCAAGAGGGGATCGGGGGCACAGATACGCAGTATTTT. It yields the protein CASSQEGIGGTDTQYF.

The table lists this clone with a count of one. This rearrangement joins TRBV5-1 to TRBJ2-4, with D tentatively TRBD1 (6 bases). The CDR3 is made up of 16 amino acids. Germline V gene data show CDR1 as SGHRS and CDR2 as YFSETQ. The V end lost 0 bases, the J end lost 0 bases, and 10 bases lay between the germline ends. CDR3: CASSLGTVLAKNIQYF. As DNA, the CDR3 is TGCGCCAGCAGCTTGGGGACAGTCCTAGCCAAAAACATTCAGTACTTC.

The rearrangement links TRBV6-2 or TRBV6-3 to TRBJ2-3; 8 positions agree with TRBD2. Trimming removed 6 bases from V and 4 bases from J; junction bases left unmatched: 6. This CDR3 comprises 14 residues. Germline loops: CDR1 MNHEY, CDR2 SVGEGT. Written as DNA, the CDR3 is TGTGCCAGCAGCATGGGACTAGGTGCAGATACGCAGTATTTT. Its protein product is CASSMGLGADTQYF.